The source of this T cell receptor beta chain is a study of blood T cell repertoires in COVID-19. Study details: Acute and convalescent COVID-19 samples came from the United States, Italy and Spain. T cells, B-cell-depleted T cells, or PBMCs provided the cDNA or gDNA that served as material.

Enrolled during active infection, Seattle patients were then followed longitudinally. Original handling: Amplified reference gene primers provided the basis for estimating nucleated cell counts. Sequenced by immunoSEQ multiplex PCR; TCRdb stores in-frame clones only, minus some. Clone size and V and J calls were adopted from that table, with D and trimming inferred from the DNA. The table lists 180,000 or so clones, 80% to 85% of them singletons. The origin of this receptor is a woman aged 70-85 years with COVID-19, enrolled during active disease. The material sequenced was peripheral blood.

As DNA, the CDR3 is TGTGCCAGCAGCCAAGATTGGGGGGGGCACGATCAGCCCCAGCATTTT. Its protein product is CASSQDWGGHDQPQHF. The chain carries TRBV4-2 and TRBJ1-5; D possibly corresponds to TRBD1 (6 bases). Trimming stripped 0 bases from V and 5 bases from J, with 14 bases between. Germline CDR1 LGHNA, CDR2 YNFKEQ. This CDR3 comprises 16 residues.